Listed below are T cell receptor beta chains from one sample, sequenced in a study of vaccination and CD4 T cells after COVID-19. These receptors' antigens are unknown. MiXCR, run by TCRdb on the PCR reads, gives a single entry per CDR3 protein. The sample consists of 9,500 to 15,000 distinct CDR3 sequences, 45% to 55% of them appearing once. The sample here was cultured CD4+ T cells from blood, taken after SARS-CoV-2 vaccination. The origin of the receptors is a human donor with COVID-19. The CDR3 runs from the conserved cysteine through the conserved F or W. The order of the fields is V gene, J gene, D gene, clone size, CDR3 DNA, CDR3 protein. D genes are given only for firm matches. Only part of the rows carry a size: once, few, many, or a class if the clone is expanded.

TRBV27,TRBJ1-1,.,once,TGTGCCAGCAGTCCCTTAAGAGGGAACACTGAAGCTTTCTTT,CASSPLRGNTEAFF
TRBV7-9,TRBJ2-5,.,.,TGTGCCAGCAGTTCCCAGTTTCTTAGTCAAGAGACCCAGTACTTC,CASSSQFLSQETQYF
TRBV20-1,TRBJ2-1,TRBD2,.,TGCAGTGCTAGAGATCAGCGGGGGCTCCCTTACAATGAGCAGTTCTTC,CSARDQRGLPYNEQFF
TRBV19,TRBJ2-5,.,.,TGTGCCAGCAGTGTCGCAGGTGTAGAGACCCAGTACTTC,CASSVAGVETQYF
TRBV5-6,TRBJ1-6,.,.,TGTGCCAGCAGCGTGACATACGGTTCACCCCTCCACTTT,CASSVTYGSPLHF
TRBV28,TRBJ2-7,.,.,TGTGCCACCAACCCCCAGGTTCCCTACGAGCAGTACTTC,CATNPQVPYEQYF
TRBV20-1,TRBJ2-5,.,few,TGCAGTGCTAGTCTCGCGGTGGGAGGACAAGAGACCCAGTACTTC,CSASLAVGGQETQYF
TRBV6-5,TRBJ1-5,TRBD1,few,TGTGCCAGCAGGTACAGGGGGGGCGCGGCAGTAGGGCAGCCCCAGCATTTT,CASRYRGGAAVGQPQHF
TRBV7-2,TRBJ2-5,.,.,TGTGCCAGCAGCTTCTCAGGGGAGGCGACCCAGTACTTC,CASSFSGEATQYF
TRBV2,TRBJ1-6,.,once,TGTGCCAGCAGTGTTAGGACGGATAATTCACCCCTCCACTTT,CASSVRTDNSPLHF
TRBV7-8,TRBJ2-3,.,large,TGTGCCAGCAGCCCTCCCCCAGGCACAGATACGCAGTATTTT,CASSPPPGTDTQYF
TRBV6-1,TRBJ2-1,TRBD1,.,TGTGCCAGCACCGTGACAGGGGAGCGTGAGCAGTTCTTC,CASTVTGEREQFF
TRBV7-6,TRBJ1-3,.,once,TGTGCCAGCAGCTCCTATGAGTTGAGCTCTGGAAACACCATATATTTT,CASSSYELSSGNTIYF
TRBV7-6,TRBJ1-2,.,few,TGTGCCAGCAGCCCCTCCCCGACAGAGCACTATGGCTACACCTTC,CASSPSPTEHYGYTF
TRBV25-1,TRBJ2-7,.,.,TGTGCCAGCAGTGAAGGGGGGGGAAACAGGGCCGAGCAGTACTTC,CASSEGGGNRAEQYF
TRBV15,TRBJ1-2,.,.,TGTGCCACCAGCAGAGAACTGTCGAGCGGCGGCTACACCTTC,CATSRELSSGGYTF
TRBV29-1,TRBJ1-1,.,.,TGCAGCACAAGGGCCCCGGGGGCGAACACTGAAGCTTTCTTT,CSTRAPGANTEAFF
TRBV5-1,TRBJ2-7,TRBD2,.,TGCGCCAGCTCTTCGGGGGGTTCGGGCGAGCAGTACTTC,CASSSGGSGEQYF
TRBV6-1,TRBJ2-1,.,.,TGTGCCAGCACCGCGTACAATGAGCAGTTCTTC,CASTAYNEQFF
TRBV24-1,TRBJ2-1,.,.,TGTGCCACCAGTGACCCCTCTGTGGGGCGGGCGCGTTACAATGAGCAGTTCTTC,CATSDPSVGRARYNEQFF
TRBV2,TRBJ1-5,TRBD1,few,TGTGCCAGCACCGAAGAGGGAGGGGGCGGGGGTCAGCCCCAGCATTTT,CASTEEGGGGGQPQHF
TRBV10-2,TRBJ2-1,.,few,TGCGCCAGCAGTGGGGGGGGGGCTCGAAATGAGCAGTTCTTC,CASSGGGARNEQFF
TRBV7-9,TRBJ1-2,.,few,TGTGCCAGCAGCTTAGCAAACAGGGTCGGGGGCTACACCTTC,CASSLANRVGGYTF
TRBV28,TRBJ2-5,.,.,TGTGCCAGCGGCCCGGGGGAGGAGACCCAGTACTTC,CASGPGEETQYF
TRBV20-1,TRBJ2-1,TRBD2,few,TGCAGTGCTACCGGGACTAGCGTAACCTACAATGAGCAGTTCTTC,CSATGTSVTYNEQFF
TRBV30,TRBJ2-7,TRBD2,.,TGTGCGGCGGGGGGGGACTCCTACGAGCAGTACTTC,CAAGGDSYEQYF
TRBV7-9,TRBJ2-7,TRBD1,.,TGTGCCAGCAGCTCCGGGACAGAGAAGCTCGAGCAGTACTTC,CASSSGTEKLEQYF
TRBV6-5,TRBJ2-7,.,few,TGTGCCAGCAGTACCTCGAGGGAGCAGTACTTC,CASSTSREQYF
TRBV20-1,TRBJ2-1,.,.,TGCAGTGCTAATCGCGCCGACAATGAGCAGTTCTTC,CSANRADNEQFF
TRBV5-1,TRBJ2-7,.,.,TGCGCCAGCAGCCCCCGGGGGAACAGGGTCGACGAGCAGTACTTC,CASSPRGNRVDEQYF
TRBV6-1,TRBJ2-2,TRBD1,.,TGTGCCAGCAGTCGCCAAACCCGCAGGGGGTCGAACACCGGGGAGCTGTTTTTT,CASSRQTRRGSNTGELFF
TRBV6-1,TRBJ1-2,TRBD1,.,TGTGCCAGCTCTGAGCCAGGGGGCGTACGGGGCTACACCTTC,CASSEPGGVRGYTF
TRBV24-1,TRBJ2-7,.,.,TGTGCCACCAGTGATTTGCGGGCAGGGTTCTACGAGCAGTACTTC,CATSDLRAGFYEQYF
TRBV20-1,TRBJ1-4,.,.,TGCAGTGCCCCGCAACTTGATGGGGAAAAACTGTTTTTT,CSAPQLDGEKLFF
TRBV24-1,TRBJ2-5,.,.,TGTGCCACCAGTGATTCTCAGCGGGCCCAAGAGACCCAGTACTTC,CATSDSQRAQETQYF
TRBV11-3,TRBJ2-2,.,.,TGTGCCAGCAGCTTAAGAGGGGAGCTGTTTTTT,CASSLRGELFF
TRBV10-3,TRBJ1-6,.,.,TGTGCCATCAGGGACAGAACAGAGATCAATTCACCCCTCCACTTT,CAIRDRTEINSPLHF
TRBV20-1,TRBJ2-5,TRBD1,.,TGCAGTGCCCCGACCTACAGGGGGCCCCAAGAGACCCAGTACTTC,CSAPTYRGPQETQYF
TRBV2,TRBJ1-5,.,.,TGTGCCAGCAGCGATACGGGGGGGAGCAATCAGCCCCAGCATTTT,CASSDTGGSNQPQHF
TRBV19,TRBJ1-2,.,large,TGTGCCAGTAGTATTCAGGGAACGAACTATGGCTACACCTTC,CASSIQGTNYGYTF
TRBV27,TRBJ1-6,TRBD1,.,TGTGCCAGCAGTTTATCGGCCTGGACAGGGGCAGAGTGGGCCTATAATTCACCCCTCCACTTT,CASSLSAWTGAEWAYNSPLHF
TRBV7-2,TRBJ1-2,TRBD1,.,TGTGCCAGCAGCCGTATCCGGACAGGGAGGAATGGCTACACCTTC,CASSRIRTGRNGYTF
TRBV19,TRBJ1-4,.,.,TGTGCCAGTAGTACCCCCAAAGGCAACAATGAAAAACTGTTTTTT,CASSTPKGNNEKLFF
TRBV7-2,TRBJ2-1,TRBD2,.,TGTGCCAGCAGCGAGACTAGCGGGAGGGATGAGCAGTTCTTC,CASSETSGRDEQFF
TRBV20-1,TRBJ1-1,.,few,TGCAGTGCCCCCCCCTCATGGGGAGTAAACACTGAAGCTTTCTTT,CSAPPSWGVNTEAFF
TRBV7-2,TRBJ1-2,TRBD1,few,TGTGCCAGCAGCAAAGGGACAGTTGGCTATGGCTACACCTTC,CASSKGTVGYGYTF
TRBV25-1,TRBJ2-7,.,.,TGTGCCAGCAGTGGCAGTACCGAGCAGTACTTC,CASSGSTEQYF
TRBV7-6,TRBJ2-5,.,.,TGTGCCAGCAGCTTAATCGCCGCCAGTCAAGAGACCCAGTACTTC,CASSLIAASQETQYF
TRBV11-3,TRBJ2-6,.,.,TGTGCCAGCAGCTTAGAACCACCGGGCTATGGGGCCAACGTCCTGACTTTC,CASSLEPPGYGANVLTF
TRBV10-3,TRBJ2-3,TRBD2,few,TGTGCCATCAGTGCCGGGGGGGCTAGCACAGATACGCAGTATTTT,CAISAGGASTDTQYF
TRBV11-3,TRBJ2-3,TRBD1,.,TGTGCCAGCAGCTTCGGACAGGGGGATACGCAGTATTTT,CASSFGQGDTQYF
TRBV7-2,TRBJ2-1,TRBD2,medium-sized,TGTGCCAGCAGCCAGGCTACTAGCGGGGTTGGAGAGCAGTTCTTC,CASSQATSGVGEQFF
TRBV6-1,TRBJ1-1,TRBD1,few,TGTGCCAGCAGGGACAGGGCGGCCACTGAAGCTTTCTTT,CASRDRAATEAFF
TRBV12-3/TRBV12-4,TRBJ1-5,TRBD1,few,TGTGCCAGCAGGGAACAGGGGTCGGGCGGTCAGCCCCAGCATTTT,CASREQGSGGQPQHF
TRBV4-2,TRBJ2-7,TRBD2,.,TGTGCCAGCAGCCAAGGTGTGGGAGGGTTCAGCTCCTACGAGCAGTACTTC,CASSQGVGGFSSYEQYF
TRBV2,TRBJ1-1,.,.,TGTGCCAGCAGTGAAGCGGGGGCTTTCTTT,CASSEAGAFF
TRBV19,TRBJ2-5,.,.,TGTGCCAGTAGTAGTGGACAGCTAGAGACCCAGTACTTC,CASSSGQLETQYF
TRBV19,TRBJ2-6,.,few,TGTGCCAGTAGGCCTCGACTTGTCTCTGGGGCCAACGTCCTGACTTTC,CASRPRLVSGANVLTF
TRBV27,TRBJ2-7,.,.,TGTGCCAGCAGTTTAAAGGGGATGGGGTACGAGCAGTACTTC,CASSLKGMGYEQYF
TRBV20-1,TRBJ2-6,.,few,TGCAGTGCCCCGGGGACTGGGGCCAACGTCCTGACTTTC,CSAPGTGANVLTF